A single sample is the source of the 27 T cell receptor beta chains below, sequenced in a study of control samples from healthy donors and cancer patients. Sequencing was performed with immunoSEQ multiplex PCR; in TCRdb, only in-frame clones are kept and a portion is missing. Among 35,000 to 50,000 clones listed, approximately 87% were seen once. Sequencing input: PBMCs. These receptors were collected from a woman aged 55-70 years with lung cancer.

This rearrangement joins TRBV5-6 to TRBJ1-1, with TRBD1 matching 7 bases. This CDR3 is built from 14 residues. Trimming cost V 1 base and J 4 bases; bases outside gene matches: 4. In germline, CDR1 is SGHDT, CDR2 YYEEEE. The CDR3 protein is CASSLLAGGTEAFF. The CDR3 DNA reads as TGTGCCAGCAGCTTGTTGGCAGGGGGCACTGAAGCTTTCTTT. Based on the CDR3 plus reference TRBV5-6 and TRBJ1-1, the full variable domain is DAGVTQSPTHLIKTRGQQVTLRCSPKSGHDTVSWYQQALGQGPQFIFQYYEEEERQRGNFPDRFSGHQFPNYSSELNVNALLLGDSALYLCASSLLAGGTEAFFGQGTRLTVV.

The chain combines TRBV5-1 with TRBJ2-5, with 7 nucleotides matching TRBD1. This CDR3 spans 14 amino acids. With V trimmed by 3 bases and J by 5 bases, 7 bases remained unmatched. The germline V gene has CDR1 SGHRS and CDR2 YFSETQ. CDR3 in amino acids: CASSSQGEWETQYF. DNA of the CDR3: TGCGCCAGCAGCTCTCAGGGGGAGTGGGAGACCCAGTACTTC.

The rearrangement links TRBV12-3 or TRBV12-4 to TRBJ2-1, with D tentatively TRBD2 (5 bases). The germline V and J ends were trimmed by 6 bases and 5 bases, with 8 bases remaining between them. The length of the CDR3 is 12 residues. CDR3 DNA sequence: TGTGCCAGCAGACTAGGGAACAATGAGCAGTTCTTC. It yields the protein CASRLGNNEQFF.

The rearrangement joins TRBV27 to TRBJ2-3; the match to TRBD1 covers 8 bases. Unmatched junction bases numbered 5, after V lost 8 bases and J lost 1 base. Germline assignment: CDR1 MNHEY and CDR2 SMNVEV (reference sequence). The CDR3 totals 14 residues. Here the CDR3 reads CASPTGQGTDTQYF. The CDR3 DNA reads TGTGCCAGCCCTACGGGACAGGGCACAGATACGCAGTATTTT.

V and J are TRBV19 and TRBJ1-2; 11 bases are shared with TRBD1. The CDR3 is 14 amino acids. CDR1 is LNHDA and CDR2 is SQIVND in the germline V gene (reference sequence). V lost 4 bases, J lost 4 bases, and 2 bases stayed unmatched. The chain's CDR3 is CASSRTGGGYGYTF. Here the CDR3 DNA reads TGTGCCAGTAGTAGGACAGGGGGCGGCTATGGCTACACCTTC.

V usage is TRBV6-1 and J usage is TRBJ1-1, with TRBD1 matching 10 bases. The CDR3 spans 15 residues. Germline values: CDR1 MNHNS, CDR2 SASEGT. V lost 3 bases, J lost 3 bases, and 4 bases stayed unmatched. The CDR3 spells CASSETGTGDTEAFF. The CDR3 region has the DNA TGTGCCAGCAGTGAGACTGGGACAGGGGACACTGAAGCTTTCTTT.

This clone was counted a single time. The CDR3 DNA reads TGTGCCAGCAGCCAAGGAAGGGGGCGGTACGAGCAGTACTTC. This sequence encodes CASSQGRGRYEQYF. The chain carries TRBV3-1 (or the pseudogene TRBV3-2) and TRBJ2-7, with 7 bases matching TRBD1. Trimming removed 1 base from V and 4 bases from J; junction bases left unmatched: 4. This CDR3 comprises 14 residues. From germline, CDR1 is LGHDT and CDR2 YNNKEL (reference sequence).

The rearrangement joins TRBV29-1 to TRBJ1-2, with 12 bases lining up with TRBD1. After removal of 6 bases from V and 6 bases from J, the junction contained 5 bases not matched to a gene. CDR1 SQVTM and CDR2 ANQGSEA come from the germline V gene. CDR3 length equals 13 residues. CDR3 nucleotide sequence: TGCAGCGTGGGGGGACAGGGGGCGGATGGCTACACCTTC. Its protein is CSVGGQGADGYTF.

The J gene is TRBJ1-1, the V gene TRBV5-1; no clear D gene. The CDR3 runs to 16 residues. Germline assignment: CDR1 SGHRS and CDR2 YFSETQ. The V end lost 0 bases, the J end lost 1 base, and 13 bases lay between the germline ends. The chain's CDR3 is CASSLGAQTTNTEAFF. CDR3 bases: TGCGCCAGCAGCTTGGGGGCCCAAACTACGAACACTGAAGCTTTCTTT.

The rearrangement joins TRBV5-1 to TRBJ2-7; D uncertain. CDR1 is SGHRS, CDR2 YFSETQ, per germline. The V and J ends lost 0 bases and 2 bases respectively, with 12 bases between them. CDR3 length: 15 amino acids. CDR3 sequence (DNA): TGCGCCAGCAGCTTGGAGGCGGTGATGACCTACGAGCAGTACTTC. It specifies CASSLEAVMTYEQYF. Variable domain in full (rest from reference TRBV5-1 and TRBJ2-7): KAGVTQTPRYLIKTRGQQVTLSCSPISGHRSVSWYQQTPGQGLQFLFEYFSETQRNKGNFPGRFSGRQFSNSRSEMNVSTLELGDSALYLCASSLEAVMTYEQYFGPGTRLTVT.

The rearrangement uses TRBV12-5 and TRBJ1-2; no firm D call. V shed 2 bases and J shed 0 bases, with 13 bases lying between them. The CDR3 covers 16 residues. CDR1 and CDR2 from the germline V gene are LGHNT and FRNRAP. The CDR3 reads CASGLYLQAANYGYTF. CDR3 DNA sequence: TGTGCTAGTGGTTTGTATCTGCAGGCAGCTAACTATGGCTACACCTTC.

J is TRBJ1-1 and V is TRBV18; TRBD1 is a possible D gene (6 bases). Trimming left V 1 base short and J 0 bases short, with 12 bases between. The germline V gene has CDR1 KGHSH and CDR2 LQKENI. This CDR3 is built from 16 residues. The CDR3 bases are TGTGCCAGCTCACCACGGGCAGGGGTCTTGAACACTGAAGCTTTCTTT. Translating it yields CASSPRAGVLNTEAFF.

This chain connects TRBV11-1 to TRBJ2-7, with no clear D. V lost 4 bases and J 4 bases, leaving 17 bases between the germline ends. CDR3 length: 15 residues. Germline V gene sequence: CDR1 SGHAT, CDR2 FQDESV (reference sequence). The CDR3 spells CASSWIMGSSYEQYF. The CDR3 DNA reads TGTGCCAGCAGCTGGATCATGGGGTCCTCTTACGAGCAGTACTTC. Filled out from reference TRBV11-1 and TRBJ2-7, the complete variable domain reads EAEVAQSPRYKITEKSQAVAFWCDPISGHATLYWYRQILGQGPELLVQFQDESVVDDSQLPKDRFSAERLKGVDSTLKIQPAELGDSAMYLCASSWIMGSSYEQYFGPGTRLTVT.

The chain carries TRBV11-3 and TRBJ1-2, with 7 bases lining up with TRBD1. The J segment lost 2 bases and the V segment lost 4 bases, leaving 1 base of the junction unmatched. The V gene's germline CDR1 is SGHNT and CDR2 YENEEA. The CDR3 is 13 residues long. The CDR3 DNA reads TGTGCCAGCAGCTCGGGACAGAACTATGGCTACACCTTC. This sequence encodes CASSSGQNYGYTF.

The chain is built from TRBV5-5 and TRBJ2-6; weak D call: TRBD2 (5 bases). Trimming stripped 1 base from V and 2 bases from J, with 7 bases between. This CDR3 has 15 amino acids. Looked up from germline, CDR1 is SGHKS and CDR2 is YYEKEE (reference sequence). The CDR3, as DNA: TGTGCCAGCAGCTTGTCCGGGACTGGGGCCAACGTCCTGACTTTC. Translation: CASSLSGTGANVLTF.

The chain links TRBV3-1 (or the pseudogene TRBV3-2) to TRBJ2-7; 7 bases fit TRBD2. V lost 0 bases, J lost 2 bases, and 1 base stayed unmatched. Germline values: CDR1 LGHDT, CDR2 YNNKEL (reference sequence). This CDR3 is built from 14 residues. CDR3 sequence: CASSQDSGAYEQYF. CDR3 nucleotide sequence: TGTGCCAGCAGCCAAGACAGCGGGGCCTACGAGCAGTACTTC.

The V call is TRBV6-2 or TRBV6-3, the J call TRBJ2-3; no definite D call. Per the germline V gene, CDR1 is MNHEY and CDR2 is SVGEGT. The CDR3 length is 13 residues. V lost 2 bases and J lost 6, with 9 bases in between. CDR3 sequence reads: CASSYTEADTQYF. For the CDR3, the DNA is TGTGCCAGCAGTTACACCGAGGCGGATACGCAGTATTTT.

There are a few counts of this clone. CDR3 region: CASSQDSGAVTDTQYF. DNA of the CDR3: TGTGCCAGCAGCCAAGACAGCGGGGCCGTCACAGATACGCAGTATTTT. The chain recombines TRBV14 with TRBJ2-3, with 7 positions matching TRBD2. Germline CDR1 is SGHDN and CDR2 is FVKESK. The CDR3 has 16 amino acids. Trimming at V came to 0 bases and at J to 2 bases, leaving 5 bases not matched to a gene.

This rearrangement joins TRBV27 to TRBJ1-5; weak D call: TRBD1 (5 bases). The CDR3 loop spans 15 amino acids. With 2 bases removed from V and 0 bases from J, the gap between germline ends came to 8 bases. Germline lookup yields CDR1 MNHEY and CDR2 SMNVEV (reference sequence). The CDR3 DNA reads as TGTGCCAGCAGTTTAGGGGCTAATAGCAATCAGCCCCAGCATTTT. Translated: CASSLGANSNQPQHF.

The chain uses TRBV5-6 and TRBJ1-1, with 9 bases aligning to TRBD1. With V trimmed by 3 bases and J by 4 bases, 4 bases remained unmatched. Germline V gene lookup returns CDR1 SGHDT and CDR2 YYEEEE. The CDR3 spans 14 residues. This CDR3 is CASSWGQGATEAFF. CDR3 in DNA: TGTGCCAGCAGCTGGGGACAGGGTGCCACTGAAGCTTTCTTT. Full variable domain (remainder filled in from reference TRBV5-6 and TRBJ1-1): DAGVTQSPTHLIKTRGQQVTLRCSPKSGHDTVSWYQQALGQGPQFIFQYYEEEERQRGNFPDRFSGHQFPNYSSELNVNALLLGDSALYLCASSWGQGATEAFFGQGTRLTVV.

The chain recombines TRBV15 with TRBJ1-2, with D unresolved. Trimming took off 3 bases at V and 5 bases at J, with 19 bases between the two ends. This CDR3 comprises 16 residues. Per the germline V gene, CDR1 is LNHNV and CDR2 is YYDKDF (reference sequence). The CDR3 DNA sequence: TGTGCCACCAGCAGTTCCATGGGTGTGACGGAATATGGCTACACCTTC. Translated: CATSSSMGVTEYGYTF.

V is TRBV23-1 and J is TRBJ2-2; D not certain. TRBV23-1 has ORF status, its function being uncertain. Trimming stripped 9 bases from V and 0 bases from J, with 17 bases between. The CDR3 consists of 16 residues. CDR3 region: CARSKGSFANTGELFF. Here the CDR3 DNA reads TGCGCCAGATCTAAGGGCAGTTTCGCGAACACCGGGGAGCTGTTTTTT.

The chain couples TRBV28 to TRBJ1-3; 10 nucleotides align to TRBD1. The germline V gene encodes CDR1 MDHEN and CDR2 SYDVKM. The V and J ends lost 5 bases and 7 bases, in that order; junction bases with no gene match: 11. This CDR3 region has 16 residues. The DNA of the CDR3 is TGTGCCAGCAGTCGGACAGGGGGGGACAGCGAGAACACCATATATTTT. Translating gives CASSRTGGDSENTIYF.

This clone has only one observation. This sequence joins TRBV14 and TRBJ2-5; D may correspond to TRBD1 or TRBD2 (5 bases each). The CDR3 runs to 15 residues. Germline lookup yields CDR1 SGHDN and CDR2 FVKESK. Trimming stripped 1 base from V and 7 bases from J, with 16 bases between. CDR3 in DNA: TGTGCCAGCAGCCAAGTTTCGTGGGACGCCCCGACCCAGTACTTC. Amino acids: CASSQVSWDAPTQYF.

This clone was seen only once. V is TRBV4-2 and J is TRBJ2-7; 7 nucleotides align to TRBD1. The trim removed 1 base at V and 0 bases at J, leaving 3 bases unmatched. Germline V lookup: CDR1 LGHNA, CDR2 YNFKEQ. The CDR3 covers 15 residues. Here the CDR3 reads CASSQGQGISYEQYF. The CDR3 coding sequence is TGTGCCAGCAGCCAAGGACAGGGTATCTCCTACGAGCAGTACTTC.

The chain links TRBV11-2 to TRBJ2-5; D is ambiguous. Germline loops: CDR1 SGHAT, CDR2 FQNNGV. The CDR3 spans 17 residues. Trimming took 1 base from V and 5 from J, leaving 20 bases between them. This chain's CDR3 is CASSLGVRPDSWETQYF. In nucleotides, the CDR3 is TGTGCCAGCAGCTTAGGAGTTCGGCCCGATTCATGGGAGACCCAGTACTTC.

This clone was recorded once. V gene TRBV28 combines with J gene TRBJ2-7, with 7 bases matching TRBD1. Losses at the gene ends were 2 bases for V and 3 bases for J; bases not matched to a gene: 4. The CDR3 loop spans 14 amino acids. Germline lookup yields CDR1 MDHEN and CDR2 SYDVKM. CDR3 region: CASSLRDRDYEQYF. DNA for the CDR3: TGTGCCAGCAGTTTAAGGGACAGAGACTACGAGCAGTACTTC.